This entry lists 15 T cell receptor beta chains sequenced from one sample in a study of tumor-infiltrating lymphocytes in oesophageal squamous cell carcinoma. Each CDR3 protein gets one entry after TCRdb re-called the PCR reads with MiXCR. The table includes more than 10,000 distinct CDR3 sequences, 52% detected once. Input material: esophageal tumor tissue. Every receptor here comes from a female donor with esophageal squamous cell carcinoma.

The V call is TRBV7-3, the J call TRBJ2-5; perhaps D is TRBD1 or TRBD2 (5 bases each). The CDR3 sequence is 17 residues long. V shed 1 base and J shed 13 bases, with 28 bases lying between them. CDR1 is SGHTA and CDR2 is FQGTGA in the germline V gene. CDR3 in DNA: TGTGCCAGCAGCTTAAGGTCGGGACGTCCGAACACCGGGGAGCTGTACTTC. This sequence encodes CASSLRSGRPNTGELYF.

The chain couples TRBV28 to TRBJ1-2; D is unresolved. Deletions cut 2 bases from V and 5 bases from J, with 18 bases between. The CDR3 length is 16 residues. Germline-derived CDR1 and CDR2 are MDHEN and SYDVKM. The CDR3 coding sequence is TGTGCCAGCAGTTTAGGTGAAGGGAATCTTAAGTATGGCTACACCTTC. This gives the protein CASSLGEGNLKYGYTF.

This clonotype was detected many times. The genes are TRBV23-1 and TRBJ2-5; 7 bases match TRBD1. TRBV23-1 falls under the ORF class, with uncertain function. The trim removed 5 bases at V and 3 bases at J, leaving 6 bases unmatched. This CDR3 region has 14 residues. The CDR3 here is CASSVGGREETQYF. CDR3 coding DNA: TGCGCCAGCAGTGTAGGGGGCAGGGAAGAGACCCAGTACTTC.

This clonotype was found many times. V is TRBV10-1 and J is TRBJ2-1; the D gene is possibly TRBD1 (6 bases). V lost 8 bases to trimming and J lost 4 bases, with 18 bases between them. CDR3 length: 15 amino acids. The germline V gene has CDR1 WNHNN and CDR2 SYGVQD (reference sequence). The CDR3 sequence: CASARTNTGYNEQFF. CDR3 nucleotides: TGCGCCAGCGCGAGAACCAATACAGGGTACAATGAGCAGTTCTTC.

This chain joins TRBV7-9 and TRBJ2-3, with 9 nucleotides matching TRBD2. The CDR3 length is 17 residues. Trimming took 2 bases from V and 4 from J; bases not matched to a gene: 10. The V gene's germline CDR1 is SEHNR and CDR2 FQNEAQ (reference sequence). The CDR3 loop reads CASSLIGGGRAADTQYF. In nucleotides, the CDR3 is TGTGCCAGCAGCTTAATAGGTGGCGGGAGGGCCGCAGATACGCAGTATTTT.

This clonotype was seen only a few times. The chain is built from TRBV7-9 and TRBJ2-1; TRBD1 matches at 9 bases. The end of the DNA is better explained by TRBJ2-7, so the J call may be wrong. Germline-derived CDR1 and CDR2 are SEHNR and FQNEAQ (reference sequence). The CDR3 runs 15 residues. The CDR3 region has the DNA TGTGCCAGCAGCTCCTCCGGGACAGGGAGTTACGAGCAGTACTTC. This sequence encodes CASSSSGTGSYEQYF.

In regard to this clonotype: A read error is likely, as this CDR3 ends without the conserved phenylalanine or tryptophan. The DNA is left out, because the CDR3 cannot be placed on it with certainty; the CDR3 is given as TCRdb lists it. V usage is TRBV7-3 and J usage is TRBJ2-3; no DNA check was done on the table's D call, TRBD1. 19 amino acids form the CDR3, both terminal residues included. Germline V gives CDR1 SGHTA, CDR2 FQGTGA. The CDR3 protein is CASSPMGHAPCQPLEMLFT.

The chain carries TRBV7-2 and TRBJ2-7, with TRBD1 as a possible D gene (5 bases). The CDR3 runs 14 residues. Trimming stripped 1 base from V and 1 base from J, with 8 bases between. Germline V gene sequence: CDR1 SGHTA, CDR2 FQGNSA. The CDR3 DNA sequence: TGTGCCAGCAGCTTAGTGACAGCTTCCTACGAGCAGTACTTC. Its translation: CASSLVTASYEQYF.

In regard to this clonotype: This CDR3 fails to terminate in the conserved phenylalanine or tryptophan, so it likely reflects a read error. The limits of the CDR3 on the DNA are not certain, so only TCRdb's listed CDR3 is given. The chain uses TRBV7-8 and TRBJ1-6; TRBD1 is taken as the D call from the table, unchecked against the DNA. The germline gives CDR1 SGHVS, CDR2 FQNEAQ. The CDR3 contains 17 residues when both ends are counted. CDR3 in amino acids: CASSRTVLSTDTQYFGP.

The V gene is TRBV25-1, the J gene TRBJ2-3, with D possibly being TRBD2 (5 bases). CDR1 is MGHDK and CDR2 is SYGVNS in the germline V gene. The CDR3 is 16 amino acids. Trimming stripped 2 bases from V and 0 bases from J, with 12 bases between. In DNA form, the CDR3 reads TGTGCCAGCAGTGAAGAAAAGCGGTCCAGCACAGATACGCAGTATTTT. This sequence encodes CASSEEKRSSTDTQYF.

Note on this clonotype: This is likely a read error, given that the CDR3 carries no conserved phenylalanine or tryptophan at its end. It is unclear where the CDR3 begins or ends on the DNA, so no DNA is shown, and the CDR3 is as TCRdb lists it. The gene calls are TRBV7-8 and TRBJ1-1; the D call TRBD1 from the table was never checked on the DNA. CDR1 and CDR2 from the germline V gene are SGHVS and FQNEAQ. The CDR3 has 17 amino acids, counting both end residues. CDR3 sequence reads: CASSLIPGQANEQFFGP.

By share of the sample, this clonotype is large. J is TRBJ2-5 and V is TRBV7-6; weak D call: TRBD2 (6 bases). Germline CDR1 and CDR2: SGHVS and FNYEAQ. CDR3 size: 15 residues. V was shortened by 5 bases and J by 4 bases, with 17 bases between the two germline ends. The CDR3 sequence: CASSPRETDGETQYF. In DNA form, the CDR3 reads TGTGCCAGCAGCCCCCGGGAGACAGATGGAGAGACCCAGTACTTC.

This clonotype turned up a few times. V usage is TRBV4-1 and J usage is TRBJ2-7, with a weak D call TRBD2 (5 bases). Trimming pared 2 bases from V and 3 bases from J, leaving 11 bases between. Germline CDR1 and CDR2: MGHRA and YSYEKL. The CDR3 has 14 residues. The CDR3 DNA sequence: TGCGCCAGCAGCCAACAGATCGGGGACTACGAGCAGTACTTC. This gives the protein CASSQQIGDYEQYF.

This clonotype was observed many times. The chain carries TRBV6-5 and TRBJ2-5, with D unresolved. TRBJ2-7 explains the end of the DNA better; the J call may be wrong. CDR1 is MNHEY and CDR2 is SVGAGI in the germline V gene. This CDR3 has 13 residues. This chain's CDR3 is CASSYRSSHEQYF. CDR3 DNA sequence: TGTGCCAGCAGTTATCGTAGTAGCCACGAGCAGTACTTC.

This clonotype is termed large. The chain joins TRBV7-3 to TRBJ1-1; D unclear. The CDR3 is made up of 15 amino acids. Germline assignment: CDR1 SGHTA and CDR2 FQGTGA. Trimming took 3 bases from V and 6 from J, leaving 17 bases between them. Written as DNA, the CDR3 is TGTGCCAGCAGCTTCTCTTTCAGAAACGAAGCTGAAGCTTTCTTT. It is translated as CASSFSFRNEAEAFF. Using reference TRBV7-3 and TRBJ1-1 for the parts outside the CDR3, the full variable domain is GAGVSQTPSNKVTEKGKYVELRCDPISGHTALYWYRQSLGQGPEFLIYFQGTGAADDSGLPNDRFFAVRPEGSVSTLKIQRTERGDSAVYLCASSFSFRNEAEAFFGQGTRLTVV.